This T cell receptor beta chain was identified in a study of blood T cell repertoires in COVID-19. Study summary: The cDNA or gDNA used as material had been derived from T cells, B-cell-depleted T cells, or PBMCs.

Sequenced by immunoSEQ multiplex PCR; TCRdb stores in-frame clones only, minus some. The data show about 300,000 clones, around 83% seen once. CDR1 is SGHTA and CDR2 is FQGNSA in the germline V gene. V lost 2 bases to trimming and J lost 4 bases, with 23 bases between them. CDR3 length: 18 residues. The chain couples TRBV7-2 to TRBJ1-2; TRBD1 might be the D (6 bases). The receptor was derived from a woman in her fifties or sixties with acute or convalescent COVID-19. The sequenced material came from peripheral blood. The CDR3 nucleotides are TGTGCCAGCAGCTTACACGACAGGCTTTACAACGAGATCTATGGCTACACCTTC. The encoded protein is CASSLHDRLYNEIYGYTF.